This T cell receptor (beta chain) was observed in a study of CD8 T cells in ankylosing spondylitis. The CDR3 contains 15 residues. Germline values: CDR1 MNHEY, CDR2 SMNVEV (reference sequence). The ends were cut back, 5 bases at V and 7 bases at J, with 15 bases in the middle. TCRdb redid the calling of the 5' RACE reads with MiXCR, one entry per CDR3 protein. The data show over 700,000 distinct CDR3 sequences, around 20% seen once. Comments on this clonotype: Its target is not known.

Regarding the study as a whole: The authors reported significant enrichment of disease-linked clones in matched ankylosing spondylitis synovial fluid. Blood of patients with ankylosing spondylitis appeared to be characterized by a TCR beta motif of eight highly homologous variants.

The chain has TRBV27 and TRBJ1-6; D unresolved. The sample consisted of blood, either unsorted or a sorted T cell fraction (not recorded which). This TCR came from a male donor with ankylosing spondylitis. In DNA, the CDR3 is TGTGCCAGCAGTCCGGAGGGTTTGGAAAATTCACCCCTCCACTTT. This codes for CASSPEGLENSPLHF.